What follows describes a single T cell receptor (beta chain). Followed longitudinally, the Seattle patients had been enrolled during active infection. The data originate from a study of blood T cell repertoires in COVID-19. Across the study: Samples of COVID-19 (acute and convalescent) were obtained from the United States, Italy and Spain.

The repertoire was sequenced with immunoSEQ multiplex PCR; TCRdb's copy has only in-frame clones and lacks some. The sample shows about 190,000 clones, over 80% of them seen only once. CDR3 length: 15 residues. Germline lookup yields CDR1 SGHNT and CDR2 YENEEA. The junction had 7 bases not matched to a gene; V was cut back by 5 bases and J by 5 bases. Sequencing was done on a sample of peripheral blood. The genes are TRBV11-3 and TRBJ2-7; 12 nucleotides match TRBD1. The TCR was taken from a woman aged 60-70 years with COVID-19, enrolled during active disease. CDR3 residues: CASSIGTGGGDEQYF. The CDR3 DNA reads TGTGCCAGCAGCATCGGGACAGGGGGCGGCGACGAGCAGTACTTC.